Listed below are T cell receptor beta chains from one sample, sequenced in a study of blood T cell repertoires in COVID-19. Profiling relied on immunoSEQ multiplex PCR, and the TCRdb table lists in-frame clones only, not all of them. The sample consists of approximately 70,000 clones, just over 90% of them appearing once. The sample comprised peripheral blood. These receptors were collected from a middle-aged man with COVID-19, enrolled during active disease. Both conserved end residues are part of each CDR3. Fields, in order: V gene, J gene, CDR3 length, D gene, clone size, CDR3 DNA, CDR3 protein. A D gene is named only where the DNA matches it firmly. Not all rows give a size; the values are once, few, many and, for expanded clones, a class.

TRBV24-1	TRBJ1-4	12	.	once	TGTGCCACCAGTGATGGAGTTGAAAAACTGTTTTTT	CATSDGVEKLFF
TRBV7-2	TRBJ2-1	17	.	.	TGTGCCAGCAGCCCAGTAAGGTGGACAGGGAGGGGGAATGAGCAGTTCTTC	CASSPVRWTGRGNEQFF
TRBV4-3	TRBJ1-1	14	.	.	TGCGCCAGCAGCGTGGACGGGGGGAACACTGAAGCTTTCTTT	CASSVDGGNTEAFF
TRBV28	TRBJ2-2	16	TRBD2	.	TGTGCCAGCAGCCCGACTAGCGGGAGAACAGGCGGGGAGCTGTTTTTT	CASSPTSGRTGGELFF
TRBV30	TRBJ1-1	14	.	.	TGTGCCTGGAGTGTACGGGTAGGGGACACTGAAGCTTTCTTT	CAWSVRVGDTEAFF
TRBV7-6	TRBJ2-1	16	.	.	TGTGCCAGCAGCTTAGCCGGCGGGACGTCCTACAATGAGCAGTTCTTC	CASSLAGGTSYNEQFF
TRBV21-1	TRBJ2-2	15	.	.	TGTGCCAGCAGCAAGGGCAGCGGGAGGAGCGGGGAGCTGTTTTTT	CASSKGSGRSGELFF
TRBV10-3	TRBJ1-2	15	.	.	TGTGCCACCGTCGCCGGAGGGATTGAGCACTATGGCTACACCTTC	CATVAGGIEHYGYTF
TRBV28	TRBJ1-2	13	TRBD1	.	TGTGCCGGAACCAAGACAGGGATATATGGCTACACCTTC	CAGTKTGIYGYTF
TRBV11-2	TRBJ1-6	16	.	once	TGTGCCAGCAGCTTAGACGGGAGCTCCTATAATTCACCCCTCCACTTT	CASSLDGSSYNSPLHF
TRBV10-3	TRBJ2-1	16	TRBD2	.	TGTGCCTCCGGGGGACTAGTCTATTCTTTAGGCCATGAGCAGTTCTTC	CASGGLVYSLGHEQFF
TRBV5-4	TRBJ1-3	15	.	.	TGTGCCAGCAGCTCTCCCGGGACTTCGGACGGCACCATATATTTT	CASSSPGTSDGTIYF
TRBV7-3	TRBJ1-5	15	TRBD1	.	TGTGCCAGCAGCCCAGGACAGGGGGGATATCAGCCCCAGCATTTT	CASSPGQGGYQPQHF
TRBV25-1	TRBJ2-7	14	TRBD1	.	TGTGCCAGCAGTGAACCAGGACAGGGAGGCGAGCAGTACTTC	CASSEPGQGGEQYF